A selection of T cell receptor beta chains follows, all from one sample in a study of blood T cell repertoires in COVID-19. The protocol was immunoSEQ multiplex PCR, while the TCRdb copy is restricted to in-frame clones and leaves out a portion. Of about 230,000 clones in the sample, 70% to 90% were seen once. Sequenced input: peripheral blood. Receptors were obtained from a man aged 40-49 years with acute or convalescent COVID-19. Both conserved end residues are part of each CDR3. The order of the fields is J gene, V gene, clone size, D gene, CDR3 DNA, CDR3 protein. The D gene is left open where the match is weak. Size tells how often a clone was seen (once, few, many) or the class of an expanded clone, and some rows leave it out.

TRBJ2-7	TRBV6-2/TRBV6-3	-	TRBD1	TGTGCCAGCAGTTCCTCGCGGACAGGGGGCTACGAGCAGTACTTC	CASSSSRTGGYEQYF
TRBJ1-2	TRBV5-1	few	TRBD1	TGCGCCAGCAGCTCAAACGGACAGGGGGCCCTCTATGGCTACACCTTC	CASSSNGQGALYGYTF
TRBJ1-1	TRBV5-4	-	-	TGTGCCAGCAGCTTGGGGCCCCGACCGGGCGGGACTGAAGCTTTCTTT	CASSLGPRPGGTEAFF
TRBJ2-3	TRBV13	-	TRBD2	TGTGCCAGCAGCTTCAGACTAGCGGGGGACCACACAGATACGCAGTATTTT	CASSFRLAGDHTDTQYF
TRBJ1-4	TRBV5-1	-	TRBD1	TGCGCCAGCGGTCCGACAGGGACGCGGGAAAAACTGTTTTTT	CASGPTGTREKLFF
TRBJ2-7	TRBV10-3	-	TRBD2	TGTGCCATCAGTGAGTCCGCGGGAGGGATTTATGAGCAGTACTTC	CAISESAGGIYEQYF
TRBJ1-2	TRBV10-3	-	-	TGTGCCATCAGTGTGGCACAGATCAATGGCTACACCTTC	CAISVAQINGYTF
TRBJ2-5	TRBV9	-	TRBD2	TGTGCCAGCAGCTCGAGGACTAGCGGGGGGTCCGGGGAGACCCAGTACTTC	CASSSRTSGGSGETQYF
TRBJ2-5	TRBV24-1	-	TRBD2	TGTGCCACCAGTGCCGCGGGACTAGCGGGGGAAGAGACCCAGTACTTC	CATSAAGLAGEETQYF
TRBJ2-1	TRBV4-2	-	-	TGTGCCAGCAGCCAAGAAGGGCGGGGAGGCTCCTACAATGAGCAGTTCTTC	CASSQEGRGGSYNEQFF
TRBJ1-2	TRBV5-4	-	-	TGTGCCAGCAGCCAACGAGGATGGGGCTACACCTTC	CASSQRGWGYTF
TRBJ1-5	TRBV27	-	-	TGTGCCAGCAGAACGGCAGGAGACTATAGCAATCAGCCCCAGCATTTT	CASRTAGDYSNQPQHF
TRBJ2-5	TRBV2	-	-	TGTGCCAGCAGTGTATACAGACAAGAGACCCAGTACTTC	CASSVYRQETQYF
TRBJ2-2	TRBV2	-	TRBD2	TGTGCCAGCACCGCCGGGGAGGGCCGCACCGGGGAGCTGTTTTTT	CASTAGEGRTGELFF
TRBJ2-1	TRBV5-1	-	-	TGCGCCAGCAGCCCGACTAGGACGCCGGACGCGGTCTCCTACAATGAGCAGTTCTTC	CASSPTRTPDAVSYNEQFF
TRBJ1-2	TRBV29-1	-	TRBD1	TGCAGCGGCGAGACAGGGGGCTATGGCTACACCTTC	CSGETGGYGYTF
TRBJ1-1	TRBV7-2	-	TRBD1	TGTGCCAGCAGCTTTAGGCAGGGGGCGAACACTGAAGCTTTCTTT	CASSFRQGANTEAFF
TRBJ1-2	TRBV7-9	-	-	TGTGCCAGCAGCTTAGTGCAGGAACTCTATGGCTACACCTTC	CASSLVQELYGYTF
TRBJ1-1	TRBV5-1	-	-	TGCGCCAGCAGCTCCTTTACAACGAACACTGAAGCTTTCTTT	CASSSFTTNTEAFF
TRBJ1-5	TRBV27	-	-	TGTGCCAGCAGTAAGGGGTCATTTAGCAATCAGCCCCAGCATTTT	CASSKGSFSNQPQHF
TRBJ1-1	TRBV5-6	-	TRBD1	TGTGCCAGCAGCCCAGGGGGCCGGGGGTACACTGAAGCTTTCTTT	CASSPGGRGYTEAFF
TRBJ2-7	TRBV28	-	TRBD1	TGTGCCAGCAGGGGGGACAGATCCTTCTCCTACGAGCAGTACTTC	CASRGDRSFSYEQYF
TRBJ1-2	TRBV5-1	-	-	TGCGCCAGCACGTTGGCAGGTTCCCACTATGGCTACACCTTC	CASTLAGSHYGYTF
TRBJ1-2	TRBV5-4	-	-	TGTGCCAGCAGCTTCCCAGCGCCGGACGGGATTCAAGGATATGGCTACACCTTC	CASSFPAPDGIQGYGYTF
TRBJ2-7	TRBV24-1	-	TRBD1	TGTGCCACCAGTCGGACAGGGTATGTGGAGCAGTACTTC	CATSRTGYVEQYF
TRBJ2-1	TRBV9	-	-	TGTGCCAGCCAACCTGGGGGGTGGAATGAGCAGTTCTTC	CASQPGGWNEQFF